This TCR beta chain was captured by sequencing in a study of T cells in Graves' hyperthyroidism and ophthalmopathy (dated 2019 in TCRdb). Regarding the research as a whole: Peripheral blood samples were taken at the time of initial diagnosis, prior to any treatment. After sampling, hyperthyroidism patients received methimazole starting at 30 mg daily, and ophthalmopathy patients received high-dose intravenous methylprednisolone. The study also compared thyroid tissue and blood T-cell repertoires from several Graves' hyperthyroidism patients. The 95 to 100 discovery patients were randomly split 7:3 into training and test sets. The paper describes TCR Vbeta CDR3 sequencing of roughly 130 peripheral blood samples, made up of 43 ophthalmopathy patients, approximately 73 hyperthyroidism patients and some 17 progressor patients. To identify distinguishing TCR V-J signatures, a discovery cohort of 90 to 100 patients was used, comprising 40 to 45 with Graves' ophthalmopathy and around 57 with stable Graves' hyperthyroidism. Whether ophthalmopathy could be predicted prospectively was tested in an independent validation cohort made up of roughly 19 hyperthyroidism patients plus 17 patients who later progressed to ophthalmopathy.

In the ophthalmopathy patients, disease was moderately to severely active, with a Clinical Activity Score of 3 or more, a NOSPECS grade of 4 or more, and a duration of less than 3 months. Patients with uncontrolled infections, other autoimmune diseases, pregnancy or lactation were excluded. Diagnoses relied on clinical symptoms, serum thyroxine and TRAb, thyroid ultrasound and orbital computed tomography. Ficoll-Paque density gradient centrifugation was used to isolate PBMCs from around 10 ml of fresh peripheral blood. Total RNA was extracted using Trizol reagent, and RNA quality was assessed on an Agilent 2100 Bioanalyzer. This clonotype came up many times. The antigen it recognizes is unknown. No much larger clonotype is one base removed from it; base qualities were not supplied. Amplification of TCR beta CDR3 regions was carried out from RNA transcripts. A first-round RT-PCR of the TCR CDR3 used the HTBI primer set with the Qiagen OneStep RT-PCR kit. The libraries were constructed in a second round of multiplex PCR and then size-selected and purified. Libraries were sequenced paired-end with 100 bp reads on an Illumina HiSeq2000. Per the authors' processing: SOAPnuke was used to process the raw data, removing reads that contained adapters or uncalled bases, had a mean Phred below 15, or lacked an exact match to the constant primer or identifier. COPE v1.2.5 was used to merge high-quality paired reads, and clonotypes were defined as unique nucleotide sequences. MiTCR v1.1 was used to align clonotypes to the IMGT TRBV, TRBD and TRBJ reference segments. The analysis included only V-J combinations with a frequency above 0.0001, which together covered approximately 99% of the repertoires. A TCS score was defined as the ratio between F50 (clonal expansion) and ExV (chaos), using BLOSUM62-based TCRdist between CDR3 peptides within each V-J. Welch's t-statistics and random forest reduced some 510 V-J features to 10 to 15, which were used in a naive Bayes classifier (R e1071). TCRdb trimmed public reads at Q25 via fastp, called clones via MiXCR and kept in-frame beta chains. CDR3 protein duplicates are merged, each entry listing the most common genes and DNA. V and J calls and clone size were set by TCRdb, not the authors. The sample records 550,000 to 600,000 distinct CDR3 sequences, over 12% of which are singletons. The ten largest make up about 6.6% of the sample.

Including the terminal cysteine and phenylalanine, the CDR3 comprises 16 residues. The sequence is cut down to CDR3 DNA, 48 bases in frame from base 1. The trim is 1 base for V and 3 bases for J, with a gap of 13 bases between the germline ends. From the germline V gene, CDR1 is MDHEN and CDR2 is SYDVKM. Beyond this particular receptor, the publication reports: No statistical method was used to fix the sample size in advance, and group allocation was not hidden from the investigators. Blood samples also contained most of the expanded thyroid clonotypes (frequency above 0.001), which suggests that blood repertoires may reflect thyroid immune responses. In validation, progression to ophthalmopathy was predicted by the model with almost 71% sensitivity and 72.22% specificity, a median of about 6.4 months before onset. A model built on a 13 V-J signature distinguished ophthalmopathy from stable hyperthyroidism, reaching roughly 88% sensitivity and under 84% specificity in cross-validation and 80%/75% in testing.

The clonotype was recovered from a woman aged 18-29 years with Graves' ophthalmopathy. Sequencing was performed on blood. The sequence links TRBV28 to TRBJ1-3, with TRBD1 tentatively as D gene (6 bases match). CDR3 reads: CASSLSQGWGGNTIYF. The DNA sequence reads TGTGCCAGCAGTTTATCACAGGGTTGGGGTGGAAACACCATATATTTT.